The 15 T cell receptor beta chains listed next were all sequenced from one sample in a study of T cells after somatic rescue of genetic block. Produced via immunoSEQ multiplex PCR; TCRdb's table is partial and in-frame only. The sample yields about 88,000 clones, around 89% seen once. The specimen sequenced was peripheral blood mononuclear cells (PBMCs). These receptor sequences come from a woman younger than 30.

V gene TRBV27 combines with J gene TRBJ1-1; TRBD1 might be the D (5 bases). Looked up from germline, CDR1 is MNHEY and CDR2 is SMNVEV (reference sequence). V gave up 6 bases and J gave up 5 bases, with 19 bases separating them. This CDR3 has 15 residues. The CDR3 reads CASSLGLQGRTEAFF. CDR3 DNA: TGTGCCAGCAGCCTGGGACTCCAGGGCAGAACTGAAGCTTTCTTT.

The chain joins TRBV5-4 to TRBJ2-5, with D perhaps TRBD2 (6 bases). V gave up 0 bases and J gave up 5 bases, with 11 bases separating them. This CDR3 is built from 14 residues. Germline CDR1 SGHNT, CDR2 YYREEE (reference sequence). CDR3 in amino acids: CASSLDAGRETQYF. The CDR3 DNA follows: TGTGCCAGCAGCTTGGATGCGGGACGGGAGACCCAGTACTTC.

The rearrangement joins TRBV7-2 to TRBJ1-2, with D maybe TRBD1 (6 bases). V lost 0 bases and J lost 4, with 6 bases in between. Germline V gene data show CDR1 as SGHTA and CDR2 as FQGNSA. The CDR3 has 13 amino acids. The CDR3 DNA reads TGTGCCAGCAGCTTAGCGGACAGCTATGGCTACACCTTC. Translating it yields CASSLADSYGYTF.

This clone was counted once. This rearrangement joins TRBV19 to TRBJ2-1; maybe TRBD1 (5 bases). Germline loops: CDR1 LNHDA, CDR2 SQIVND (reference sequence). V shed 5 bases and J shed 4 bases, with 12 bases lying between them. This CDR3 has 14 amino acids. The CDR3 reads CASSPMTAYNEQFF. DNA of the CDR3: TGTGCCAGTAGTCCGATGACAGCTTACAATGAGCAGTTCTTC.

The chain joins TRBV27 to TRBJ2-7; the match to TRBD2 covers 10 bases. Losses at the gene ends were 6 bases for V and 2 bases for J; bases not matched to a gene: 13. Germline V gives CDR1 MNHEY, CDR2 SMNVEV (reference sequence). This CDR3 is 17 amino acids long. CDR3 sequence reads: CASRSIAGGGGTYEQYF. For the CDR3, the DNA is TGTGCCAGCAGATCGATAGCGGGAGGCGGGGGAACCTACGAGCAGTACTTC.

The V and J genes are TRBV9 and TRBJ2-1; possibly TRBD1 for D (5 bases). The V gene lost 0 bases and the J gene lost 10 bases, with 11 bases spanning the gap. Germline-derived CDR1 and CDR2 are SGDLS and YYNGEE. This CDR3 comprises 13 residues. The CDR3, as DNA: TGTGCCAGCAGCGTAGTAGGGGTGGGCGAGCAGTTCTTC. Translation gives CASSVVGVGEQFF.

The V call is TRBV6-5, the J call TRBJ2-7; TRBD1 matches 8 bases. Germline lookup yields CDR1 MNHEY and CDR2 SVGAGI. This CDR3 comprises 16 residues. V trimming: 2 bases; J trimming: 2 bases; junction bases outside the gene matches: 8. The CDR3 spells CASSYARQGRPYEQYF. In DNA form, the CDR3 reads TGTGCCAGCAGTTACGCACGACAGGGGCGCCCCTACGAGCAGTACTTC.

The chain links TRBV10-2 to TRBJ2-5; D is undetermined. CDR3 length: 12 amino acids. Germline V gives CDR1 WSHSY, CDR2 SAAADI. V gave up 7 bases and J gave up 5 bases, with 11 bases separating them. CDR3 region: CASTDGGETQYF. As DNA, the CDR3 is TGCGCCAGCACAGACGGTGGGGAGACCCAGTACTTC.

This clone occurred a few times. V gene TRBV15 combines with J gene TRBJ1-2, with D unclear. V lost 8 bases and J 2 bases, leaving 9 bases between the germline ends. This CDR3 is built from 12 residues. CDR1 and CDR2 from the germline V gene are LNHNV and YYDKDF (reference sequence). CDR3 residues: CATAASNYGYTF. The DNA for the CDR3 is TGTGCCACCGCGGCAAGCAACTATGGCTACACCTTC. The whole variable domain, filled in from reference TRBV15 and TRBJ1-2, reads DAMVIQNPRYQVTQFGKPVTLSCSQTLNHNVMYWYQQKSSQAPKLLFHYYDKDFNNEADTPDNFQSRRPNTSFCFLDIRSPGLGDTAMYLCATAASNYGYTFGSGTRLTVV.

This clone was recorded only once. CDR3 region: CASSLEVRLAGQTGADNEQFF. The CDR3 coding sequence is TGTGCCAGCAGCTTAGAAGTACGGCTAGCGGGACAGACGGGGGCTGACAATGAGCAGTTCTTC. The rearrangement links TRBV7-6 to TRBJ2-1; 9 positions match TRBD2. The CDR3 contains 21 residues. Germline V gives CDR1 SGHVS, CDR2 FNYEAQ. After removal of 1 base from V and 5 bases from J, the junction contained 21 bases not matched to a gene.

The CDR3 bases are TGCGCCAGCAGTGAGTCGGAGCGGGAAACAACCGGGGAGCTGTTTTTT. Amino acids: CASSESERETTGELFF. The chain carries TRBV10-1 and TRBJ2-2; 7 nucleotides align to TRBD2. Looked up from germline, CDR1 is WNHNN and CDR2 is SYGVQD (reference sequence). The CDR3 is 16 amino acids. With 0 bases clipped from V and 5 bases from J, the junction kept 6 bases outside the gene matches.

The chain uses TRBV18 and TRBJ2-3; 7 nucleotides agree with TRBD1. The CDR3 extends over 16 amino acids. V shed 3 bases and J 1 base; nucleotides not matched to a gene: 7. Germline V lookup: CDR1 KGHSH, CDR2 LQKENI. This CDR3 reads CASSPTDRPGTDTQYF. As DNA, the CDR3 is TGTGCCAGCTCACCCACGGACAGGCCCGGCACAGATACGCAGTATTTT.

This clone was observed a single time. The chain is built from TRBV10-1 and TRBJ2-1; D assignment may be TRBD1 or TRBD2 (6 bases each). Germline loops: CDR1 WNHNN, CDR2 SYGVQD (reference sequence). V lost 4 bases and J 7 bases, leaving 14 bases between the germline ends. The CDR3 is 14 residues long. CDR3 sequence (DNA): TGCGCCAGCAGTGCCAGGGGACTGAGGAATGAGCAGTTCTTC. Amino acids: CASSARGLRNEQFF.

The chain is built from TRBV4-3 and TRBJ1-2; no definite D call. CDR1 is LGHNA and CDR2 is YSLEER in the germline V gene. CDR3 length: 15 residues. Trimming pared 3 bases from V and 4 bases from J, leaving 15 bases between. CDR3 protein: CASSHNKASFYGYTF. CDR3 coding DNA: TGCGCCAGCAGCCACAACAAGGCCAGCTTCTATGGCTACACCTTC.

The gene calls are TRBV5-1 and TRBJ1-3, with D unclear. Germline CDR1 SGHRS, CDR2 YFSETQ. V lost 4 bases and J lost 0, with 11 bases in between. This CDR3 region has 15 residues. CDR3 protein: CASSPTPASGNTIYF. The CDR3 coding sequence is TGCGCCAGCAGCCCGACACCAGCCTCTGGAAACACCATATATTTT.